This is a list of T cell receptor beta chains from one sample in a study of T-cell reconstitution after alpha-beta-depleted transplantation in children. One entry per CDR3 protein, called by TCRdb with MiXCR from the PCR reads. This table has about 610,000 distinct CDR3 sequences, about a quarter appearing once. This material consisted of PBMCs, taken before TCRalphabeta/CD19-depleted stem cell transplant. The source of these receptors is a boy under two years old with Wiskott-Aldrich syndrome, due to receive a stem cell transplant. Each CDR3 is given with its conserved first and last residue.

j_call v_call cdr3_aa
TRBJ2-7 TRBV5-5 CASSESGGYYEQYF
TRBJ1-5 TRBV5-1 CASSLGSPLTGNSNQPQHF
TRBJ2-7 TRBV18 CASSPGLAGDGEQYF
TRBJ1-6 TRBV6-1 CASRLRDRVSPLHF
TRBJ2-1 TRBV12-5 CASGLASGSYNEQFF
TRBJ2-1 TRBV20-1 CSARKAGNSYNEQFF
TRBJ2-7 TRBV10-3 CAISESPDYEQYF
TRBJ1-2 TRBV10-3 CAISATGLYGYTF
TRBJ1-1 TRBV7-2 CASRPRGNTEAFF
TRBJ1-2 TRBV7-2 CASSPRTGVGYTF
TRBJ1-4 TRBV12-3/TRBV12-4 CASSSSDFNEKLFF